Following are 3 T cell receptor beta chains from one sample sequenced in a study of blood T cell repertoires in COVID-19. TCRdb keeps only in-frame clones here, not all; method: immunoSEQ multiplex PCR. The sample consists of roughly 100,000 clones, around 89% of them appearing once. The specimen sequenced was peripheral blood. Receptors were obtained from a woman aged 55-69 years with acute or convalescent COVID-19.

The chain links TRBV5-1 to TRBJ2-3, with TRBD1 matching over 8 bases. Germline V CDR1 and CDR2: SGHRS, YFSETQ. V lost 5 bases and J lost 3; bases outside the gene matches: 8. The CDR3 is 15 residues long. The DNA for the CDR3 is TGCGCCAGCAGGCGTGGACAGGGCGGGACAGATACGCAGTATTTT. Amino acids: CASRRGQGGTDTQYF.

This chain uses TRBV15 with TRBJ1-4; TRBD1 is a possible D gene (6 bases). V was clipped by 3 bases and J by 1 base, with 15 bases between them. Germline CDR1 and CDR2: LNHNV and YYDKDF (reference sequence). The CDR3 extends over 17 amino acids. The CDR3 loop is CATSRGLQGVTNEKLFF. DNA for the CDR3: TGTGCCACCAGCAGGGGTTTACAGGGCGTAACTAATGAAAAACTGTTTTTT.

This chain uses TRBV11-2 with TRBJ2-3; tentative D call: TRBD2 (6 bases). This CDR3 is 19 amino acids long. Germline V gene sequence: CDR1 SGHAT, CDR2 FQNNGV. V lost 4 bases, J lost 4 bases, and 27 bases lay in between. The CDR3 spells CASSSRRGLLQVIPDTQYF. The CDR3 DNA sequence: TGTGCCAGCAGCTCGCGCCGTGGACTACTTCAAGTTATTCCAGATACGCAGTATTTT.